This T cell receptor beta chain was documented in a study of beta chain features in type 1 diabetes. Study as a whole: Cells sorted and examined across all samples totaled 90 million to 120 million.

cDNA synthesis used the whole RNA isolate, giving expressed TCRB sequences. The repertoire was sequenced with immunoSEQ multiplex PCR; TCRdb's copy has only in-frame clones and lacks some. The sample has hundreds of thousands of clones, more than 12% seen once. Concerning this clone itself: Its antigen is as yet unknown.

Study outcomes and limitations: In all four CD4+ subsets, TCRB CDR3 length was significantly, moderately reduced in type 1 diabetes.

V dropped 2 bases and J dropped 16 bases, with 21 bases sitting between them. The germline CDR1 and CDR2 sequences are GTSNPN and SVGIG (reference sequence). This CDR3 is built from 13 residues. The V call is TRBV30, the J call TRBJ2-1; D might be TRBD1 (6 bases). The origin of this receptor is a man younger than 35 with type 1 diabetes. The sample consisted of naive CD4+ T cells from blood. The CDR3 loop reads CAWSQLSGTRKFF. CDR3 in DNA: TGTGCCTGGAGTCAACTTTCCGGGACAAGGAAATTCTTC.